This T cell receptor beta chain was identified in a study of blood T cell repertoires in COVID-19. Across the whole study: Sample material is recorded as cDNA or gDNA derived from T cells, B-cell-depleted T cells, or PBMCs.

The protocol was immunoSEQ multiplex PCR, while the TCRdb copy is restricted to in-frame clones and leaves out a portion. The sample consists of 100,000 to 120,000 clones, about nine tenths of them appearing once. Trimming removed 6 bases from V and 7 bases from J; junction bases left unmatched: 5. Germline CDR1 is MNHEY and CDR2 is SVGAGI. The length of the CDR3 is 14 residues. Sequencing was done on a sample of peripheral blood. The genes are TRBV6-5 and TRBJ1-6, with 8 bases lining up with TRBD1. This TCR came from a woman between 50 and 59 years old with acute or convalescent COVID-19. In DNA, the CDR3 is TGTGCCAGCAGCCGGGACAGGTTGAATTCACCCCTCCACTTT. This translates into CASSRDRLNSPLHF.